The 13 T cell receptor beta chains in this list originate from one sample, sequenced in a study of cytomegalovirus exposure and HLA in healthy donors. With 60 Vbeta and 13 Jbeta primers, the PCR was carried out. Clones were read by immunoSEQ multiplex PCR, and TCRdb kept only the in-frame ones, dropping some. The table includes about 110,000 clones, nearly 75% detected once. The source material was PBMCs. These receptors all stem from a man aged 30-40 years in good health and CMV-seropositive.

The rearrangement joins TRBV9 to TRBJ2-3, with 7 positions matching TRBD1. V dropped 0 bases and J dropped 3; count of bases not matched to a gene: 16. Germline V gene data show CDR1 as SGDLS and CDR2 as YYNGEE. The CDR3 extends over 19 amino acids. The CDR3 bases are TGTGCCAGCAGCGTAGACCGAGGGGGCACTCTGGGTTGGACAGATACGCAGTATTTT. As protein: CASSVDRGGTLGWTDTQYF.

The rearrangement joins TRBV7-9 to TRBJ2-7; weak D call: TRBD2 (7 bases). In germline, CDR1 is SEHNR, CDR2 FQNEAQ (reference sequence). Deletions cut 5 bases from V and 0 bases from J, with 14 bases between. This CDR3 spans 15 amino acids. In DNA form, the CDR3 reads TGTGCCAGCAGCCCGTGGGGGGGGCCCTCCTACGAGCAGTACTTC. This sequence encodes CASSPWGGPSYEQYF.

The chain recombines TRBV5-6 with TRBJ1-3; D call uncertain. Germline V CDR1 and CDR2: SGHDT, YYEEEE. CDR3 length: 13 amino acids. With 2 bases removed from V and 8 bases from J, the gap between germline ends came to 11 bases. CDR3 bases: TGTGCCAGCAGCTTAGACGGAGGGTACACCATATATTTT. Residues: CASSLDGGYTIYF.

The genes are TRBV5-6 and TRBJ2-5; 9 nucleotides align to TRBD1. The length of the CDR3 is 16 residues. CDR1 SGHDT and CDR2 YYEEEE come from the germline V gene. Trimming removed 4 bases from V and 5 bases from J; junction bases left unmatched: 12. The CDR3 sequence is CASSATLDRGGETQYF. Here the CDR3 DNA reads TGTGCCAGCAGCGCCACTTTGGACAGGGGAGGGGAGACCCAGTACTTC.

This chain uses TRBV4-3 with TRBJ1-2; D is perhaps TRBD1 (6 bases). The V end lost 0 bases, the J end lost 9 bases, and 20 bases lay between the germline ends. The germline gives CDR1 LGHNA, CDR2 YSLEER. This CDR3 has 16 residues. This CDR3 reads CASSQDATGHQGSYTF. Written as DNA, the CDR3 is TGCGCCAGCAGCCAAGATGCCACAGGGCATCAAGGTAGCTACACCTTC.

The CDR3 DNA is TGTGCAAGTCGCTTCCCCGGGACAGGGGGCAACTATGGCTACACCTTC. It yields the protein CASRFPGTGGNYGYTF. V usage is TRBV12-2 and J usage is TRBJ1-2; TRBD1 is the table's D call, not checked against the DNA. TRBV12-2 is given as a pseudogene. This CDR3 region has 16 residues.

A single count supports this clone. This sequence joins TRBV2 and TRBJ1-2; weak D call: TRBD1 (6 bases). Trimming stripped 3 bases from V and 8 bases from J, with 13 bases between. CDR3 length: 13 amino acids. Germline CDR1 reads SNHLY; CDR2 reads FYNNEI. The CDR3 DNA is TGTGCCAGCAGTGATCAGGGGACGGGGGGCTACACCTTC. Translated: CASSDQGTGGYTF.

The chain combines TRBV28 with TRBJ2-7, with D possibly TRBD2 on 7 matching bases. The CDR3 contains 14 residues. CDR1 and CDR2 (germline): MDHEN, SYDVKM. The V and J ends lost 6 bases and 7 bases respectively, with 19 bases between them. CDR3 nucleotide sequence: TGTGCCAGCAGCTCTCCGGGGGGCAGCGGAGAGCAGTACTTC. Translation gives CASSSPGGSGEQYF.

The chain joins TRBV7-9 to TRBJ2-7, with TRBD1 identical over 10 bases. Germline lookup yields CDR1 SEHNR and CDR2 FQNEAQ (reference sequence). The J segment lost 2 bases and the V segment lost 3 bases, leaving 4 bases of the junction unmatched. CDR3 length: 15 residues. The CDR3 here is CASSLTGGQTYEQYF. The CDR3, as DNA: TGTGCCAGCAGCTTGACAGGGGGCCAAACCTACGAGCAGTACTTC.

This chain connects TRBV28 to TRBJ1-2; D unclear. Trimming took 8 bases from V and 0 from J, leaving 19 bases between them. Germline V gene sequence: CDR1 MDHEN, CDR2 SYDVKM. The length of the CDR3 is 16 residues. CDR3 coding DNA: TGTGCCAGCGCTACCCCGGGGTTTAAAGCTAACTATGGCTACACCTTC. Its protein is CASATPGFKANYGYTF.

This chain links TRBV5-1 with TRBJ1-1, with unresolved D. Trimming shortened V by 1 base and J by 0 bases, and 13 bases separated the two germline ends. The CDR3 consists of 16 residues. Germline V gene sequence: CDR1 SGHRS, CDR2 YFSETQ. This chain's CDR3 is CASSLPGASLNTEAFF. The CDR3 DNA sequence: TGCGCCAGCAGCTTGCCCGGAGCCAGCCTGAACACTGAAGCTTTCTTT.

CDR3 bases: TGTGCCAGCAGACCTGATGAGGGGGTTAGCACAGATACGCAGTATTTT. Residues: CASRPDEGVSTDTQYF. This chain joins TRBV6-4 and TRBJ2-3; maybe TRBD1 (6 bases). V was shortened by 6 bases and J by 0 bases, with 16 bases between the two germline ends. The CDR3 is 16 residues long. From germline, CDR1 is MRHNA and CDR2 SNTAGT.

This chain joins TRBV7-2 and TRBJ1-3; D is possibly TRBD1 (6 bases). The CDR3 is 16 residues long. Trimming took 1 base from V and 0 from J, leaving 10 bases between them. Germline assignment: CDR1 SGHTA and CDR2 FQGNSA. The CDR3 coding sequence is TGTGCCAGCAGCTTAGGGGGACAAGGCTCTGGAAACACCATATATTTT. Amino acids: CASSLGGQGSGNTIYF. Together with reference TRBV7-2 and TRBJ1-3, the CDR3 gives the full variable domain: GAGVSQSPSNKVTEKGKDVELRCDPISGHTALYWYRQSLGQGLEFLIYFQGNSAPDKSGLPSDRFSAERTGGSVSTLTIQRTQQEDSAVYLCASSLGGQGSGNTIYFGEGSWLTVV.